Here is one T cell receptor (beta chain) with its context. V was cut by 3 bases and J by 7 bases, with 12 bases left in between. CDR1 and CDR2 from the germline V gene are KGHSH and LQKENI. This CDR3 has 14 amino acids. Study processing details: How many nucleated cells were present was estimated from reference gene primer amplification. The protocol was immunoSEQ multiplex PCR, while the TCRdb copy is restricted to in-frame clones and leaves out a portion. The V and J calls and clone size were taken over from that table, and D and trimming were inferred from the DNA. The table lists approximately 110,000 clones, approximately 83% of them singletons. These data are taken from a study of blood T cell repertoires in COVID-19. Overall study: Whether acute or convalescent, the COVID-19 samples came from the United States, Italy and Spain. PBMCs, B-cell-depleted T cells, or T cells were the source of the cDNA or gDNA that made up the material.

The chain uses TRBV18 and TRBJ1-4; perhaps TRBD1 as D (6 bases). This clonotype originated in a woman in her 70s with acute or convalescent COVID-19. Sequences were obtained from peripheral blood. This CDR3 reads CASSPTGPGEKLFF. The CDR3 nucleotides read TGTGCCAGCTCACCCACAGGGCCCGGTGAAAAACTGTTTTTT.